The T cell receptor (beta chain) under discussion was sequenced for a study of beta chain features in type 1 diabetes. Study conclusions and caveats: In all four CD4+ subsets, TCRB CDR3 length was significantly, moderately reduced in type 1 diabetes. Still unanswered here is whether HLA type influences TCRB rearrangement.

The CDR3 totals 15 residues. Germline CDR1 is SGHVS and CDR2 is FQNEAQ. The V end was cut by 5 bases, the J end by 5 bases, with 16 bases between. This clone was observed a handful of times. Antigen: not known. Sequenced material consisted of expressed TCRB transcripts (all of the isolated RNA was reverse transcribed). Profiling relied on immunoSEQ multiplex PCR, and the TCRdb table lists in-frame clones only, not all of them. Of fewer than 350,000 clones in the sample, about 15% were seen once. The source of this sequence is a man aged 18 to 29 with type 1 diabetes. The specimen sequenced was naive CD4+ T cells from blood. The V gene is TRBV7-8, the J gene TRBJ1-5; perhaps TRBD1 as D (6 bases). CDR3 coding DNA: TGTGCCAGCAGCACCCAACGGACAGCCGATCAGCCCCAGCATTTT. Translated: CASSTQRTADQPQHF.